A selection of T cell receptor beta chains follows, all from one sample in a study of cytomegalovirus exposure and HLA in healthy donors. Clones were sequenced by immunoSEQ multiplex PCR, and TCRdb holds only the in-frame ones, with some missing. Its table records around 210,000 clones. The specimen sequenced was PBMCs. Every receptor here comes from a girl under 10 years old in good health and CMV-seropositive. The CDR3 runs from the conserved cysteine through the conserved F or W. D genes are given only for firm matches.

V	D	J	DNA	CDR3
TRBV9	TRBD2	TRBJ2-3	TGTGCCAGCAGCGTAGGGACTACTAGCGGGCGCACCCGGTCAGATACGCAGTATTTT	CASSVGTTSGRTRSDTQYF
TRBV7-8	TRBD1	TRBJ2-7	TGTGCCAGCAGCGCCACCGGGACAGGAAACTACGAGCAGTACTTC	CASSATGTGNYEQYF
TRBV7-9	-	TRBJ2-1	TGTGCCAGCAGCGGAACCGGGACTTCATGGCCTCTTTCCTACAATGAGCAGTTCTTC	CASSGTGTSWPLSYNEQFF
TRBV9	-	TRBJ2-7	TGTGCCAGCAGCCAGGAAAGCGGATCCTACGAGCAGTACTTC	CASSQESGSYEQYF
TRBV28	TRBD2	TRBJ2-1	TGTGCCAGCAGTTTATCAGGAGCGGGAGGAATCAATGAGCAGTTCTTC	CASSLSGAGGINEQFF
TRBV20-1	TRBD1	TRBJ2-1	TGCAGTGCTTACACCGGGACAGAGTTCTTC	CSAYTGTEFF
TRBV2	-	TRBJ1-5	TGTGCCAGCAGAGATGGGACATACCCTCAGCCCCAGCATTTT	CASRDGTYPQPQHF
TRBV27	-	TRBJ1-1	TGTGCCAGCAGACAAACCCCAGGTTACACTGAAGCTTTCTTT	CASRQTPGYTEAFF
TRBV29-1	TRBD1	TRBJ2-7	TGCAGCGGTGGACAGGGGGCCGCCTACGAGCAGTACTTC	CSGGQGAAYEQYF
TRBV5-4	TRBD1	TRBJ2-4	TGTGCCAGCAGCCCGGGACAGGGATCGTCGGGCAAAAACATTCAGTACTTC	CASSPGQGSSGKNIQYF
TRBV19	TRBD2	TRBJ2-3	TGTGCCAGTAGTTTTCTCGGACTAGGAGTTTCAGATACGCAGTATTTT	CASSFLGLGVSDTQYF
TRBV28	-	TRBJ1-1	TGTGCCAGCAGTTCGGGACTCACTGAAGCTTTCTTT	CASSSGLTEAFF
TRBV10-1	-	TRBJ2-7	TGCGCCAGCAGTGAGGCGCCAGGGCGCCTACACGAGCAGTACTTC	CASSEAPGRLHEQYF
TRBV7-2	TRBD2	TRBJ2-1	TGTGCCAGCAGCTTATACATGGCGGGAGGAGGTGATGAGCAGTTCTTC	CASSLYMAGGGDEQFF
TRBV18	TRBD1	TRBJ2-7	TGTGCCAGCTCAGAGACAGGGTGGTCAAAGCAGTACTTC	CASSETGWSKQYF
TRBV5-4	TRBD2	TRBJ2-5	TGTGCCAGCAGCTTGGAGGCTAGCGGAACAGAGACCCAGTACTTC	CASSLEASGTETQYF
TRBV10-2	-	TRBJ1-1	TGCGCCAGCAGCCCGGGACTGGAGAACGCTGAAGCTTTCTTT	CASSPGLENAEAFF
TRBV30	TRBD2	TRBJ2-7	TGTGCCTGGACTAGCGGGAGGAGAGGCTACGAGCAGTACTTC	CAWTSGRRGYEQYF
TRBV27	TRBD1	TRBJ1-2	TGTGCCAGCAGTTACATCAGGGGGGTCTTTTACTATGGCTACACCTTC	CASSYIRGVFYYGYTF
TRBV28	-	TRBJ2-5	TGTGCCAGCACCCAGCGTATGGAGACCCAGTACTTC	CASTQRMETQYF
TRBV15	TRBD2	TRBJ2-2	TGTGCCACCAGCAGAGTAGACACTAGCGTCTCGGGGGCCGGGGAGCTGTTTTTT	CATSRVDTSVSGAGELFF
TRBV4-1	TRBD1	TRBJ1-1	TGCGCCAGCAGCCAACCGGGACAGGGATTTGAAGAAGCTTTCTTT	CASSQPGQGFEEAFF
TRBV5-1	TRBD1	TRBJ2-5	TGCGCCAGCAGCCGGGACAGGGGGGGACAAGAGACCCAGTACTTC	CASSRDRGGQETQYF
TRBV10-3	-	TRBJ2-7	TGTGCCACCTCCCTAAGGGGGAGCTCCTACGAGCAGTACTTC	CATSLRGSSYEQYF
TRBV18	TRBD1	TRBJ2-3	TGTGCCAGCTCACCAGGGGGCAGGGGGCCGGATACGCAGTATTTT	CASSPGGRGPDTQYF
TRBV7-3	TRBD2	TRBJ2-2	TGTGCCAGCAGCGCTAGTAGCGGGACAAACACCGGGGAGCTGTTTTTT	CASSASSGTNTGELFF
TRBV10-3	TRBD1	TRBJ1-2	TGTGCCATCAGGGGGGACAGGGGGGACTATGGCTACACCTTC	CAIRGDRGDYGYTF
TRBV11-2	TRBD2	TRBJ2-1	TGTGCCAGCAGACATAGGCCGGGACTAGCGGGAGGCAAATACAATGAGCAGTTCTTC	CASRHRPGLAGGKYNEQFF
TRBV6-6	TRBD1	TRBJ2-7	TGTGCCAGCAGCATGACAGGGTCACACGAGCAGTACTTC	CASSMTGSHEQYF
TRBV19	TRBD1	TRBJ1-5	TGTGCCAGTAGTATTTGGCGGTCCCAGGGGGCCGGTCAGCCCCAGCATTTT	CASSIWRSQGAGQPQHF